Presented here are 18 T cell receptor beta chains from one specimen sequenced in a study of T cells expressing NK-cell markers. TCRdb reanalyzed the 5' RACE reads, giving one entry per CDR3 protein sequence and no DNA. This repertoire comprises a few hundred thousand distinct CDR3 sequences; its ten largest clones make up more than 1.4%. Sequencing was performed on blood T cells: a sorted CD56 or NKG2C T cell subset, CD4+ or CD8+ T cells, or bulk PBMC T cells (not recorded which). Source of these receptors: a woman aged 45-65 years in good health.

V and J are TRBV20-1 and TRBJ2-4; without DNA, the TCRdb call of TRBD2 cannot be checked. This CDR3 is built from 17 residues. The V gene's germline CDR1 is DFQATT and CDR2 SNEGSKA (reference sequence). The CDR3 sequence: CSARDLALAGAKNIQYF.

V usage is TRBV5-5 and J usage is TRBJ1-2. Germline-derived CDR1 and CDR2 are SGHKS and YYEKEE (reference sequence). The CDR3 length is 14 residues. The chain's CDR3 is CASSLFGDSYGYTF.

The rearrangement links TRBV12-5 to TRBJ2-2; TCRdb lists TRBD1, though no DNA is available to test this call. CDR3 length: 13 amino acids. Germline V gene data show CDR1 as LGHNT and CDR2 as FRNRAP. CDR3 protein: CASGAGQTGELFF.

The chain links TRBV12-3 or TRBV12-4 to TRBJ2-1; the TCRdb call, TRBD1, lacks DNA for checking. The CDR3 runs 13 residues. The CDR3 spells CASSQQGVGEQFF.

The CDR3 reads CSARDQSTGNFDNEQFF. The chain joins TRBV20-1 to TRBJ2-1; TCRdb reports TRBD2, a call that lacks DNA to check it against. Germline V gene lookup returns CDR1 DFQATT and CDR2 SNEGSKA (reference sequence). The CDR3 loop spans 17 amino acids.

The chain couples TRBV14 to TRBJ2-6; TCRdb lists TRBD1, though no DNA is available to test this call. Germline V gene sequence: CDR1 SGHDN, CDR2 FVKESK. This CDR3 is 19 amino acids long. The CDR3 is CASSPSGTGDRSGANVLTF. Together with reference TRBV14 and TRBJ2-6, the CDR3 gives the full variable domain: EAGVTQFPSHSVIEKGQTVTLRCDPISGHDNLYWYRRVMGKEIKFLLHFVKESKQDESGMPNNRFLAERTGGTYSTLKVQPAELEDSGVYFCASSPSGTGDRSGANVLTFGAGSRLTVL.

The chain joins TRBV10-3 to TRBJ2-7; TCRdb selects TRBD2, and the lack of DNA leaves this call unchecked. The V gene's germline CDR1 is ENHRY and CDR2 SYGVKD. The CDR3 contains 13 residues. The CDR3 region is CAIEGREADEQYF.

The chain couples TRBV6-1 to TRBJ2-3. CDR3 size: 17 residues. Germline V gives CDR1 MNHNS, CDR2 SASEGT. The CDR3 reads CASSAHSVERTGDTQYF.

This chain joins TRBV11-2 and TRBJ2-3; the TCRdb D gene call, TRBD2, has no DNA to confirm it. The CDR3 is 11 residues long. Germline CDR1 and CDR2: SGHAT and FQNNGV. CDR3 region: CAGGKTDTQYF.

This rearrangement joins TRBV24-1 to TRBJ2-1. The CDR3 length is 15 residues. Germline V CDR1 and CDR2: KGHDR, SFDVKD. CDR3 loop: CATSDLGLLNNEQFF.

The chain recombines TRBV5-1 with TRBJ2-1; TCRdb reports TRBD2, a call that lacks DNA to check it against. Germline values: CDR1 SGHRS, CDR2 YFSETQ. CDR3 length: 14 amino acids. The CDR3 loop is CASRLGLIHNEQFF.

V usage is TRBV5-1 and J usage is TRBJ2-1; without DNA, the TCRdb call of TRBD2 cannot be checked. This CDR3 is built from 16 residues. In germline, CDR1 is SGHRS, CDR2 YFSETQ. CDR3 sequence: CASSLAVGGPYNEQFF.

The chain has TRBV19 and TRBJ2-1; the TCRdb D gene call, TRBD2, has no DNA to confirm it. Germline V CDR1 and CDR2: LNHDA, SQIVND (reference sequence). The CDR3 is made up of 16 amino acids. The CDR3: CASSIDSAGTYNEQFF.

The chain couples TRBV6-4 to TRBJ2-1; the TCRdb call, TRBD1, lacks DNA for checking. CDR1 is MRHNA, CDR2 SNTAGT, per germline. The CDR3 extends over 14 amino acids. CDR3 residues: CASSVDGGYNEQFF.

J is TRBJ2-1 and V is TRBV29-1; the TCRdb D gene call, TRBD1, has no DNA to confirm it. Germline V gives CDR1 SQVTM, CDR2 ANQGSEA. The CDR3 extends over 12 amino acids. The CDR3 spells CSVGRQGWEQFF.

The chain is built from TRBV7-2 and TRBJ1-1; there is no DNA to check the TCRdb D call of TRBD1. Germline lookup yields CDR1 SGHTA and CDR2 FQGNSA. The CDR3 length is 13 residues. CDR3 protein: CASSTDSLVEAFF.

CDR3 sequence: CASSQEGTGGELFF. This rearrangement joins TRBV4-1 to TRBJ2-2. Per the germline V gene, CDR1 is MGHRA and CDR2 is YSYEKL. This CDR3 has 14 residues.

The chain recombines TRBV5-1 with TRBJ2-5; the TRBD2 assignment by TCRdb is unverifiable without DNA. The CDR3 is made up of 14 amino acids. From germline, CDR1 is SGHRS and CDR2 YFSETQ. The CDR3 loop is CASTRGEWVETQYF.